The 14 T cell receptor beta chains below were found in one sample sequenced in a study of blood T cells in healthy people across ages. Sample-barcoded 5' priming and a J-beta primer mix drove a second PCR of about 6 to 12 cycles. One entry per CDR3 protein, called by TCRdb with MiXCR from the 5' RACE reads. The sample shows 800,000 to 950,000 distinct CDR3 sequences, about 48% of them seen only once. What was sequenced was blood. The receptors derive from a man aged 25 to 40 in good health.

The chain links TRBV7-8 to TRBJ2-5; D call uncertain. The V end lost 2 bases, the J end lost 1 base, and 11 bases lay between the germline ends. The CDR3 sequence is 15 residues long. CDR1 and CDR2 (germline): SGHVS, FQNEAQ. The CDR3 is CASSLHPNPQETQYF. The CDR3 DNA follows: TGTGCCAGCAGCTTACATCCTAATCCCCAAGAGACCCAGTACTTC.

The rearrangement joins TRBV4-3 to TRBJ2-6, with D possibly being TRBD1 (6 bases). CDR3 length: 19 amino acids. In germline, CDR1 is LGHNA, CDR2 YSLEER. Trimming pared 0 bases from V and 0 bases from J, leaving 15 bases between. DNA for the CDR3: TGCGCCAGCAGCCAAGAACGTATACAGGGCGACTCTGGGGCCAACGTCCTGACTTTC. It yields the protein CASSQERIQGDSGANVLTF.

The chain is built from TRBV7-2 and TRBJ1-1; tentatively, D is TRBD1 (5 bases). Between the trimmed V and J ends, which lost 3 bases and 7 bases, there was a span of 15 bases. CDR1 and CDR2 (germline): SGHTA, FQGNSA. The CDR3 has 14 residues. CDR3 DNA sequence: TGTGCCAGCAGCTTCCGGAGGGGAATGATTGAAGCTTTCTTT. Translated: CASSFRRGMIEAFF.

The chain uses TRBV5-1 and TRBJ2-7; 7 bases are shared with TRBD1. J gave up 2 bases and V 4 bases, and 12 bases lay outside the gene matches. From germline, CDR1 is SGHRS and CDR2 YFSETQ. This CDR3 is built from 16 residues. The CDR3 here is CASSGKSGQVTYEQYF. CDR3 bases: TGCGCCAGCAGCGGCAAAAGCGGACAGGTTACCTACGAGCAGTACTTC.

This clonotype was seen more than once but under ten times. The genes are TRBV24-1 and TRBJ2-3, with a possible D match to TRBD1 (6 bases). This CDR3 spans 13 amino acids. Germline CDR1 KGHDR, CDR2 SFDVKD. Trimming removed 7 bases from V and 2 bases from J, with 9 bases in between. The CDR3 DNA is TGTGCCACCAGGGACAGTCACACAGATACGCAGTATTTT. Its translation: CATRDSHTDTQYF.

The CDR3 reads CASSLGGQANTEAFF. The CDR3 region has the DNA TGCGCCAGCAGCTTGGGGGGACAGGCGAACACTGAAGCTTTCTTT. The V and J genes are TRBV5-1 and TRBJ1-1; 8 bases match TRBD1. The CDR3 runs to 15 residues. The trim removed 0 bases at V and 1 base at J, leaving 2 bases unmatched. CDR1 is SGHRS, CDR2 YFSETQ, per germline.

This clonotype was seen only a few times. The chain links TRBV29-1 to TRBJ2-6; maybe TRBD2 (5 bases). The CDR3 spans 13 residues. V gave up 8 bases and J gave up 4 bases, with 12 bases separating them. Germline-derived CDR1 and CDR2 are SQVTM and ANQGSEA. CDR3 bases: TGCAGCTTTTCGGCGGGCGGGGCCAACGTCCTGACTTTC. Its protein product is CSFSAGGANVLTF. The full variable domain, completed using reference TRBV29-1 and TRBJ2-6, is SAVISQKPSRDICQRGTSLTIQCQVDSQVTMMFWYRQQPGQSLTLIATANQGSEATYESGFVIDKFPISRPNLTFSTLTVSNMSPEDSSIYLCSFSAGGANVLTFGAGSRLTVL.

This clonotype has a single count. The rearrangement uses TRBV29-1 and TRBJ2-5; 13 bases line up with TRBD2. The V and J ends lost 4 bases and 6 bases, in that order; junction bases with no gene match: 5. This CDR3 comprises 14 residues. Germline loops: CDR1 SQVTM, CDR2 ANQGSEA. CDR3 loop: CSVGGLAGTKTQYF. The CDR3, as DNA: TGCAGCGTTGGGGGACTAGCGGGAACGAAGACCCAGTACTTC.

The CDR3 nucleotides are TGTGCCACCAGCAGAGGAAGGGACGTATACAATGAGCAGTTCTTC. Its translation is CATSRGRDVYNEQFF. The chain links TRBV15 to TRBJ2-1; D tentatively fits TRBD1 or TRBD2 (5 bases each). Per the germline V gene, CDR1 is LNHNV and CDR2 is YYDKDF (reference sequence). V dropped 1 base and J dropped 4 bases, with 11 bases sitting between them. The CDR3 is 15 residues long.

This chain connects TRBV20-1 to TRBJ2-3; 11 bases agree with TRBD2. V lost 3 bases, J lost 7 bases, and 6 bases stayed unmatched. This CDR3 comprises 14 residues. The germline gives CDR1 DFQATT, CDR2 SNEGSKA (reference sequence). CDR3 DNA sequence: TGCAGTGCTAGGGGTAGCGGGGGGGTTTATACGCAGTATTTT. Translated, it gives CSARGSGGVYTQYF.

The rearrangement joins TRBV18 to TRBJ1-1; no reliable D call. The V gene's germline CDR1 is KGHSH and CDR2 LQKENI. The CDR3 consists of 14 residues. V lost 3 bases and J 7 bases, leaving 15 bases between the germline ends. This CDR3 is CASSPKGPDIEAFF. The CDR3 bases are TGTGCCAGCTCACCTAAAGGCCCAGACATTGAAGCTTTCTTT.

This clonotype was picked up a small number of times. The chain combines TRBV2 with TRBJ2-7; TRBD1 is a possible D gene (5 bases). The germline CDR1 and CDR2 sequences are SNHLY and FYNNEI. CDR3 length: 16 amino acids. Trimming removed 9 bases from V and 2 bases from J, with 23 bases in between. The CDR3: CASVDGTGRRPYEQYF. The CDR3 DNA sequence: TGTGCCAGTGTCGATGGAACAGGCAGACGACCCTACGAGCAGTACTTC.

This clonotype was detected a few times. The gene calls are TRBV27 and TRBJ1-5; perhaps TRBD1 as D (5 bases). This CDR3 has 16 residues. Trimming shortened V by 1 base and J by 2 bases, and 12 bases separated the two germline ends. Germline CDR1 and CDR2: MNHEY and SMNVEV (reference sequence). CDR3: CASSLWGSVGNQPQHF. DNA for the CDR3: TGTGCCAGCAGTTTATGGGGGAGCGTGGGCAATCAGCCCCAGCATTTT.

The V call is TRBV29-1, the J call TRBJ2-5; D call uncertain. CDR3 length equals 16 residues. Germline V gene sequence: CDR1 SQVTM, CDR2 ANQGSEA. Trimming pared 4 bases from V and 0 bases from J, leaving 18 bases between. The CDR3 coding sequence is TGCAGCGTTGCTAATAGGGTGGCAAACCACCAAGAGACCCAGTACTTC. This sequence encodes CSVANRVANHQETQYF. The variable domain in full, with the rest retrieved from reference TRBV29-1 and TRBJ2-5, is SAVISQKPSRDICQRGTSLTIQCQVDSQVTMMFWYRQQPGQSLTLIATANQGSEATYESGFVIDKFPISRPNLTFSTLTVSNMSPEDSSIYLCSVANRVANHQETQYFGPGTRLLVL.